Below, 30 T cell receptor beta chains from the same sample are listed, as sequenced in a study of cytomegalovirus exposure and HLA in healthy donors. PCR used 60 Vbeta primers and 13 Jbeta primers. Clones were sequenced by immunoSEQ multiplex PCR, and TCRdb holds only the in-frame ones, with some missing. The profile covers about 200,000 clones, with 70% to 80% appearing a single time and approximately 3.9% taken by the ten largest. Input material: PBMCs. These receptors came from a male donor in good health and CMV-seronegative.

This chain uses TRBV29-1 with TRBJ2-7; 9 nucleotides line up with TRBD1. Unmatched junction bases numbered 5, after V lost 7 bases and J lost 1 base. Germline lookup yields CDR1 SQVTM and CDR2 ANQGSEA. The CDR3 runs 13 residues. The CDR3: CSARQGVSYEQYF. Here the CDR3 DNA reads TGCAGCGCCCGACAGGGGGTTTCCTACGAGCAGTACTTC.

The gene calls are TRBV7-9 and TRBJ2-7, with D maybe TRBD2 (5 bases). The CDR3 extends over 13 amino acids. Between the trimmed V and J ends, which lost 2 bases and 1 base, there was a span of 6 bases. Per the germline V gene, CDR1 is SEHNR and CDR2 is FQNEAQ (reference sequence). The CDR3 reads CASSLPGSYEQYF. In DNA form, the CDR3 reads TGTGCCAGCAGCTTACCGGGGTCCTACGAGCAGTACTTC.

This chain joins TRBV27 and TRBJ2-1; 8 positions agree with TRBD2. J lost 0 bases, V lost 5 bases, and 3 bases had no gene match. The CDR3 has 15 amino acids. Germline CDR1 and CDR2: MNHEY and SMNVEV (reference sequence). CDR3 nucleotides: TGTGCCAGCAGTCGAAGCGGGAGCTCCTACAATGAGCAGTTCTTC. Its translation: CASSRSGSSYNEQFF.

This chain links TRBV7-3 with TRBJ2-2; no clear D. The CDR3 covers 15 residues. V was trimmed by 5 bases and J by 7 bases, leaving 17 bases between them. Germline V CDR1 and CDR2: SGHTA, FQGTGA. The CDR3 DNA reads TGTGCCAGCAGCCCAGACCGAACAGTAGGCGGGGAGCTGTTTTTT. Encoded protein: CASSPDRTVGGELFF. The full variable domain, completed using reference TRBV7-3 and TRBJ2-2, is GAGVSQTPSNKVTEKGKYVELRCDPISGHTALYWYRQSLGQGPEFLIYFQGTGAADDSGLPNDRFFAVRPEGSVSTLKIQRTERGDSAVYLCASSPDRTVGGELFFGEGSRLTVL.

In its sample, this clone was seen many times. The chain has TRBV5-6 and TRBJ1-1, with D perhaps TRBD1 (5 bases). V lost 0 bases and J 10 bases, leaving 13 bases between the germline ends. Germline CDR1 and CDR2: SGHDT and YYEEEE. This CDR3 has 13 residues. The CDR3 reads CASSLGARDGAFF. In nucleotides, the CDR3 is TGTGCCAGCAGCTTGGGGGCGCGGGACGGAGCTTTCTTT. The whole variable domain, remainder taken from reference TRBV5-6 and TRBJ1-1, is DAGVTQSPTHLIKTRGQQVTLRCSPKSGHDTVSWYQQALGQGPQFIFQYYEEEERQRGNFPDRFSGHQFPNYSSELNVNALLLGDSALYLCASSLGARDGAFFGQGTRLTVV.

The chain joins TRBV18 to TRBJ2-7; perhaps TRBD1 as D (6 bases). The CDR3 is made up of 14 amino acids. Trimming removed 5 bases at V and 2 bases at J, with 13 bases between. Per germline, CDR1 KGHSH and CDR2 LQKENI. The CDR3, as DNA: TGTGCCAGCTCAACCCCACAGGGACCCTACGAGCAGTACTTC. Protein: CASSTPQGPYEQYF.

V is TRBV5-4 and J is TRBJ2-7, with D perhaps TRBD2 (5 bases). Germline V gives CDR1 SGHNT, CDR2 YYREEE (reference sequence). This CDR3 is built from 15 residues. V was cut by 4 bases and J by 1 base, with 15 bases left in between. The CDR3 protein is CASSASDSQSYEQYF. In DNA form, the CDR3 reads TGTGCCAGCAGCGCCTCGGACTCTCAATCCTACGAGCAGTACTTC.

This clone was seen only once. CDR3 nucleotides: TGCGCCAGCAGCACCTCCGACAGGCAAGAGACCCAGTACTTC. Translation: CASSTSDRQETQYF. The V gene is TRBV5-1, the J gene TRBJ2-5, with D possibly being TRBD1 (6 bases). V dropped 4 bases and J dropped 2 bases, with 12 bases sitting between them. CDR3 length: 14 amino acids. CDR1 and CDR2 (germline): SGHRS, YFSETQ.

This chain joins TRBV27 and TRBJ1-1; D might be TRBD1 (5 bases). Trimming stripped 2 bases from V and 1 base from J, with 11 bases between. Germline CDR1 reads MNHEY; CDR2 reads SMNVEV (reference sequence). The CDR3 contains 15 residues. For the CDR3, the DNA is TGTGCCAGCAGTTTAGGGGGGACGGGGAACACTGAAGCTTTCTTT. Translated: CASSLGGTGNTEAFF.

This clone has only a few counts. V usage is TRBV4-2 and J usage is TRBJ1-1; 9 bases line up with TRBD1. Per the germline V gene, CDR1 is LGHNA and CDR2 is YNFKEQ. The CDR3 runs 15 residues. The J segment lost 1 base and the V segment lost 4 bases, leaving 4 bases of the junction unmatched. Here the CDR3 reads CASSLYRGQNTEAFF. CDR3 DNA: TGTGCCAGCAGCCTATACAGGGGGCAGAACACTGAAGCTTTCTTT.

V and J are TRBV30 and TRBJ1-2, with D possibly TRBD1 on 6 matching bases. V shed 3 bases and J shed 3 bases, with 14 bases lying between them. The CDR3 length is 14 residues. Germline loops: CDR1 GTSNPN, CDR2 SVGIG (reference sequence). CDR3 coding DNA: TGTGCCTGGAGACAGGGTCCCGCTTACTATGGCTACACCTTC. The encoded protein is CAWRQGPAYYGYTF.

The chain couples TRBV14 to TRBJ2-5; a weak D match, TRBD1 (5 bases). Germline V lookup: CDR1 SGHDN, CDR2 FVKESK. This CDR3 region has 14 residues. The ends were cut back, 1 base at V and 5 bases at J, with 11 bases in the middle. CDR3 protein: CASSQGQGGETQYF. CDR3 nucleotides: TGTGCCAGCAGCCAAGGTCAGGGTGGGGAGACCCAGTACTTC.

The chain recombines TRBV10-1 with TRBJ1-2; tentatively, D is TRBD1 (6 bases). CDR3 length: 16 amino acids. The V gene's germline CDR1 is WNHNN and CDR2 SYGVQD (reference sequence). V gave up 5 bases and J gave up 6 bases, with 22 bases separating them. CDR3 in amino acids: CASSSTRDTQRHGYTF. The CDR3 DNA sequence: TGCGCCAGCAGTAGTACCCGGGACACCCAAAGGCATGGCTACACCTTC.

The rearrangement links TRBV4-1 to TRBJ2-3; TRBD1 is a possible D gene (6 bases). From germline, CDR1 is MGHRA and CDR2 YSYEKL. CDR3 size: 15 residues. The V gene lost 2 bases and the J gene lost 6 bases, with 15 bases spanning the gap. The CDR3 loop is CASSQTGTNADTQYF. CDR3 sequence (DNA): TGCGCCAGCAGCCAAACCGGGACAAACGCCGATACGCAGTATTTT.

This chain uses TRBV6-6 with TRBJ2-7, with 7 bases that match TRBD1. The V segment lost 6 bases and the J segment 1 base; nucleotides outside the gene matches: 9. CDR3 length equals 15 residues. Germline V lookup: CDR1 MNHNY, CDR2 SVGAGI (reference sequence). The CDR3 DNA reads TGTGCCAGCAGCCTCCGGGACAGACAGTCCTACGAGCAGTACTTC. It is translated as CASSLRDRQSYEQYF.

The chain employs TRBV27 and TRBJ2-6, with D unresolved. Germline CDR1 reads MNHEY; CDR2 reads SMNVEV (reference sequence). The CDR3 has 15 residues. With 3 bases removed from V and 1 base from J, the gap between germline ends came to 7 bases. The CDR3 spells CASSFGVSGANVLTF. The CDR3 coding sequence is TGTGCCAGCAGTTTTGGAGTATCTGGGGCCAACGTCCTGACTTTC. Looking up the rest from reference TRBV27 and TRBJ2-6 gives the full variable domain: EAQVTQNPRYLITVTGKKLTVTCSQNMNHEYMSWYRQDPGLGLRQIYYSMNVEVTDKGDVPEGYKVSRKEKRNFPLILESPSPNQTSLYFCASSFGVSGANVLTFGAGSRLTVL.

The chain has TRBV27 and TRBJ1-5; D is unresolved. Germline V gene data show CDR1 as MNHEY and CDR2 as SMNVEV (reference sequence). Trimming stripped 6 bases from V and 1 base from J, with 7 bases between. The CDR3 spans 13 residues. CDR3 in DNA: TGTGCCAGCAGCCAAGCGAGCAATCAGCCCCAGCATTTT. This sequence encodes CASSQASNQPQHF.

The chain combines TRBV19 with TRBJ2-1, with 7 positions matching TRBD1. Germline V gene lookup returns CDR1 LNHDA and CDR2 SQIVND (reference sequence). The trim removed 3 bases at V and 6 bases at J, leaving 5 bases unmatched. CDR3 length: 14 residues. The CDR3 is CASSIRDSPNEQFF. DNA for the CDR3: TGTGCCAGTAGTATCCGGGACAGTCCCAATGAGCAGTTCTTC. Using reference TRBV19 and TRBJ2-1 for the parts outside the CDR3, the full variable domain is DGGITQSPKYLFRKEGQNVTLSCEQNLNHDAMYWYRQDPGQGLRLIYYSQIVNDFQKGDIAEGYSVSREKKESFPLTVTSAQKNPTAFYLCASSIRDSPNEQFFGPGTRLTVL.

This chain connects TRBV19 to TRBJ1-5, with D maybe TRBD1 (5 bases). The ends were cut back, 4 bases at V and 4 bases at J, with 14 bases in the middle. The CDR3 length is 15 residues. Looked up from germline, CDR1 is LNHDA and CDR2 is SQIVND (reference sequence). The CDR3 spells CASSSSGLLNQPQHF. CDR3 nucleotides: TGTGCCAGTAGTAGCTCGGGACTCCTTAATCAGCCCCAGCATTTT.

The chain employs TRBV5-1 and TRBJ2-6; 9 positions match TRBD1. This CDR3 is built from 17 residues. With V trimmed by 8 bases and J by 0 bases, 9 bases remained unmatched. From germline, CDR1 is SGHRS and CDR2 YFSETQ. CDR3 DNA sequence: TGCGCCAGTCGGGACAGGGCCCTTTCCTCTGGGGCCAACGTCCTGACTTTC. Translating it yields CASRDRALSSGANVLTF.

The CDR3 DNA is TGTGCCAGCATACACTTCACCAGGGTTACTGAAGCTTTCTTT. Amino acids: CASIHFTRVTEAFF. This chain connects TRBV6-1 to TRBJ1-1; maybe TRBD1 (5 bases). The CDR3 totals 14 residues. Looked up from germline, CDR1 is MNHNS and CDR2 is SASEGT. Trimming took off 7 bases at V and 5 bases at J, with 17 bases between the two ends.

The chain is built from TRBV28 and TRBJ2-5; tentatively, D is TRBD1 (5 bases). Deletions cut 1 base from V and 1 base from J, with 10 bases between. The V gene's germline CDR1 is MDHEN and CDR2 SYDVKM. The CDR3 totals 15 residues. CDR3 loop: CASSLYQGVQETQYF. The CDR3 bases are TGTGCCAGCAGTTTATATCAGGGTGTCCAAGAGACCCAGTACTTC.

The J gene is TRBJ2-1, the V gene TRBV27, with TRBD2 identical over 11 bases. After removal of 5 bases from V and 4 bases from J, the junction contained 4 bases not matched to a gene. Germline CDR1 reads MNHEY; CDR2 reads SMNVEV (reference sequence). This CDR3 spans 15 amino acids. CDR3 sequence reads: CASSPIAGGYNEQFF. The CDR3 nucleotides are TGTGCCAGCAGTCCCATAGCGGGAGGGTACAATGAGCAGTTCTTC.

This chain joins TRBV6-6 and TRBJ2-2; a weak D match, TRBD1 (5 bases). V was trimmed by 0 bases and J by 4 bases, leaving 6 bases between them. Germline CDR1 and CDR2: MNHNY and SVGAGI (reference sequence). This CDR3 region has 14 residues. CDR3 loop: CASSYSDSTGELFF. CDR3 DNA sequence: TGTGCCAGCAGTTACTCCGACAGCACCGGGGAGCTGTTTTTT.

V gene TRBV11-2 combines with J gene TRBJ1-4; no firm D call. The ends were cut back, 5 bases at V and 8 bases at J, with 18 bases in the middle. CDR3 length: 15 residues. The germline CDR1 and CDR2 sequences are SGHAT and FQNNGV. CDR3 nucleotide sequence: TGTGCCAGCAGCCTCGACATCCGAACGGGGGAAAAACTGTTTTTT. Translating gives CASSLDIRTGEKLFF. The full variable domain, in which reference TRBV11-2 and TRBJ1-4 provide the parts outside the CDR3, is EAGVAQSPRYKIIEKRQSVAFWCNPISGHATLYWYQQILGQGPKLLIQFQNNGVVDDSQLPKDRFSAERLKGVDSTLKIQPAKLEDSAVYLCASSLDIRTGEKLFFGSGTQLSVL.

The gene calls are TRBV27 and TRBJ2-3, with D unclear. The CDR3 extends over 13 amino acids. The germline V gene encodes CDR1 MNHEY and CDR2 SMNVEV (reference sequence). The V end lost 0 bases, the J end lost 9 bases, and 10 bases lay between the germline ends. DNA for the CDR3: TGTGCCAGCAGTTTATCGTTCGCCGAGACGCAGTATTTT. This gives the protein CASSLSFAETQYF.

The chain recombines TRBV18 with TRBJ1-1; 7 bases agree with TRBD1. The CDR3 is made up of 15 amino acids. The V gene end was trimmed by 3 bases and the J gene end by 1 base; junction bases not matched to a gene: 5. Germline-derived CDR1 and CDR2 are KGHSH and LQKENI. In DNA, the CDR3 is TGTGCCAGCTCACCTCGGGGACAGTCGAACACTGAAGCTTTCTTT. Translated: CASSPRGQSNTEAFF.

The chain joins TRBV27 to TRBJ2-1; unclear D gene. Germline CDR1 and CDR2: MNHEY and SMNVEV (reference sequence). CDR3 size: 12 residues. The V gene lost 3 bases and the J gene lost 5 bases, with 5 bases spanning the gap. The CDR3 DNA reads as TGTGCCAGCAGTTTCCTAGACAATGAGCAGTTCTTC. Protein product: CASSFLDNEQFF.

The CDR3 loop is CASTGSGTSGRNEQFF. In nucleotides, the CDR3 is TGTGCCAGCACCGGTTCGGGGACTAGCGGGAGAAATGAGCAGTTCTTC. The chain is built from TRBV19 and TRBJ2-1; 14 bases align to TRBD2. CDR3 size: 16 residues. Germline V gene data show CDR1 as LNHDA and CDR2 as SQIVND (reference sequence). The V and J ends lost 9 bases and 7 bases, in that order; junction bases with no gene match: 11.

For this clone: At one boundary the junction diverges from the germline segment, which might be a read error. This sequence joins TRBV7-9 and TRBJ2-7, with 8 bases matching TRBD1. This CDR3 region has 15 residues. The germline V gene encodes CDR1 SEHNR and CDR2 FQNEAQ (reference sequence). CDR3 bases: TGTTCCAGCAGCTTACAGGGGGGCGAGGCCTACGAGCAGTACTTC. It translates to CSSSLQGGEAYEQYF.